This TCR beta chain was retrieved from a study of Tregs in tolerant kidney transplant recipients. Across the study: The nonmyeloablative bone marrow transplants came from related graft donors, with transient mixed chimerism. Study results and limitations: This study did not directly address biological reproducibility. The most relevant donor-specific Treg TCRbeta repertoire apparently came from expansion with activated donor B cells. Some patients' samples used different primers over time, so nucleotide sequences weren't comparable.

This clone was seen a handful of times. Antigen specificity is unknown. Data came from immunoSEQ multiplex PCR; TCRdb stores just in-frame clones and leaves some out. The sample includes about 60,000 clones, roughly 92% of them seen just once. V gave up 6 bases and J gave up 7 bases, with 18 bases separating them. CDR3 length: 14 amino acids. Germline V gives CDR1 MDHEN, CDR2 SYDVKM. Specimen: CD8+ T cells from blood, collected before the transplant. This sequence joins TRBV28 and TRBJ1-1; a weak D match, TRBD1 (6 bases). The sequence came from a human donor who received a combined kidney and bone marrow transplant. This chain's CDR3 is CASSLLRDKHEAFF. CDR3 sequence (DNA): TGTGCCAGCAGCCTCCTCCGGGACAAACATGAAGCTTTCTTT.